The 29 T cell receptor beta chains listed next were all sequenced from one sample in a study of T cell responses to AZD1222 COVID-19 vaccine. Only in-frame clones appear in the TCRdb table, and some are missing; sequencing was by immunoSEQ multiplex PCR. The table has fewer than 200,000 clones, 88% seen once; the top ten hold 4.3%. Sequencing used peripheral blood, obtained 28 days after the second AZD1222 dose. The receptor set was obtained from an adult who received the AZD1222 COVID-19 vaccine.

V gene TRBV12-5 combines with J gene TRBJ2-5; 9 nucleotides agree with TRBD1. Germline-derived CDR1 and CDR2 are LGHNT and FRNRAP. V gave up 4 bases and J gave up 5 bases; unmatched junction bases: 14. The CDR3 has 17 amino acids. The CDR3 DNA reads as TGTGCTAGTGGTTCGGGACAGGGTCTCTTGAAATGGGAGACCCAGTACTTC. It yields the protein CASGSGQGLLKWETQYF.

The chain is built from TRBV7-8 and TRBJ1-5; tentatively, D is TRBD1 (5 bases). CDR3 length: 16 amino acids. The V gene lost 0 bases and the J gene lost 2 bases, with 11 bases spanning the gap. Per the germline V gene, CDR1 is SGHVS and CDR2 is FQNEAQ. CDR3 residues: CASSLARSGRNQPQHF. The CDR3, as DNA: TGTGCCAGCAGCTTAGCGCGTTCGGGACGCAATCAGCCCCAGCATTTT.

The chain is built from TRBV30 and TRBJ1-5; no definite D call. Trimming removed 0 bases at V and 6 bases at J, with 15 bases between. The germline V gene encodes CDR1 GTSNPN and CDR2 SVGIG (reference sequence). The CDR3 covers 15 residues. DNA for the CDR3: TGTGCCTGGAGTGTGGTTAAGACCCGGGCTCAGCCCCAGCATTTT. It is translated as CAWSVVKTRAQPQHF.

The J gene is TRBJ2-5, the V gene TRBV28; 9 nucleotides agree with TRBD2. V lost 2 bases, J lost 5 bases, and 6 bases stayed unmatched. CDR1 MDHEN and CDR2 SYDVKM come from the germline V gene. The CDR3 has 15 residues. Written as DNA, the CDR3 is TGTGCCAGCAGTTTAGGAGCGGGGGGTCCGGAGACCCAGTACTTC. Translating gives CASSLGAGGPETQYF.

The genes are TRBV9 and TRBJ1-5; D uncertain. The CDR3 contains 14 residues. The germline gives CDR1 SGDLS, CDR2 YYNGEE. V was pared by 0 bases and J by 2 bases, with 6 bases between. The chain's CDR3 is CASSVDPGNQPQHF. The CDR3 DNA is TGTGCCAGCAGCGTAGACCCGGGCAATCAGCCCCAGCATTTT.

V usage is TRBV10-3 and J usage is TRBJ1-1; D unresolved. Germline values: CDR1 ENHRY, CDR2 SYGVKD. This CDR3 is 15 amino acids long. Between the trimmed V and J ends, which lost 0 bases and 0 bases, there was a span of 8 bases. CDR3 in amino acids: CAISESASMNTEAFF. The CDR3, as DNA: TGTGCCATCAGTGAGTCTGCCAGTATGAACACTGAAGCTTTCTTT.

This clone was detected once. The CDR3 sequence is CASSAGAHTEAFF. The CDR3 DNA follows: TGTGCCAGCAGTGCAGGGGCTCACACTGAAGCTTTCTTT. The chain employs TRBV6-4 and TRBJ1-1; tentative D call: TRBD1 (6 bases). The CDR3 is 13 residues long. Germline loops: CDR1 MRHNA, CDR2 SNTAGT. The V end was cut by 4 bases, the J end by 3 bases, with 9 bases between.

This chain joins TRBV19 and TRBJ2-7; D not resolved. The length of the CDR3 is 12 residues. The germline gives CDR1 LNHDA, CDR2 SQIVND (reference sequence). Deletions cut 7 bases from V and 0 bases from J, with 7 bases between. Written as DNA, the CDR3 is TGTGCCAGTATGGGGATCTCCTACGAGCAGTACTTC. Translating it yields CASMGISYEQYF.

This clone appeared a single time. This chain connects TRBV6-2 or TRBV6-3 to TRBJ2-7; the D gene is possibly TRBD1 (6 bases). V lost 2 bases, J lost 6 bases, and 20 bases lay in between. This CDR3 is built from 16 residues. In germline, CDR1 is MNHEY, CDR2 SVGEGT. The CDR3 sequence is CASSYGSGVGSGEQYF. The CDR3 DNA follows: TGTGCCAGCAGTTACGGGTCAGGGGTAGGATCCGGCGAGCAGTACTTC.

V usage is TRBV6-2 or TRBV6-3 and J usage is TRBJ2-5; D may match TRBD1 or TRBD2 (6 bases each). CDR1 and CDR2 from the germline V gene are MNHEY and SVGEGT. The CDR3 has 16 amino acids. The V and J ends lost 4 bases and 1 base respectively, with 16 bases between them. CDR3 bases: TGTGCCAGCAGTTCGTGGGGGGCGAGGGCCCAAGAGACCCAGTACTTC. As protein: CASSSWGARAQETQYF.

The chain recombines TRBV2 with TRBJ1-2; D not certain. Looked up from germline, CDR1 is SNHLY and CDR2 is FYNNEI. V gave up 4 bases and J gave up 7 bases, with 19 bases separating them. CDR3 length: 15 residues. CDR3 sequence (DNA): TGTGCCAGCAGTGTCGGCCACACCTCTTTCGGTGGCTACACCTTC. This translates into CASSVGHTSFGGYTF.

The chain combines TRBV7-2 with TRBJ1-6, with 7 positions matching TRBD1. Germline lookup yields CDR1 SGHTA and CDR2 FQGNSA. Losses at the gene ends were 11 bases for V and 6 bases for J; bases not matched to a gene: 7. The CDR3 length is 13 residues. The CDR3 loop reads CASRGQSNSPLHF. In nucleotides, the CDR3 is TGTGCCTCCCGGGGACAGTCTAATTCACCCCTCCACTTT.

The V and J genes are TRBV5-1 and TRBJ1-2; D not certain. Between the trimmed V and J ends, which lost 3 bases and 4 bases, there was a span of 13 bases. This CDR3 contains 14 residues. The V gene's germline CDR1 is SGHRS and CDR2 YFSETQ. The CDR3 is CASSSDAYSYGYTF. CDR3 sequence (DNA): TGCGCCAGCAGCTCTGACGCGTATTCCTATGGCTACACCTTC.

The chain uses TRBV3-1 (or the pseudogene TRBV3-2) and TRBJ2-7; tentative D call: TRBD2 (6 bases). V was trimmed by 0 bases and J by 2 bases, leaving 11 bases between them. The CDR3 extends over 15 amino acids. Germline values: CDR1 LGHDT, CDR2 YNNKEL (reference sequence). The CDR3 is CASSQDWRGTYEQYF. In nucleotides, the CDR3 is TGTGCCAGCAGCCAAGATTGGAGGGGAACCTACGAGCAGTACTTC.

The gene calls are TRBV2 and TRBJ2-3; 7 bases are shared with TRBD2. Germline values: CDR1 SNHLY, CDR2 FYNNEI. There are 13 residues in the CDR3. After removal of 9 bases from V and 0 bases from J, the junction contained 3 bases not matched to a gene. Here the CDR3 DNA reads TGTGCCAGGCCGGGACTAAGCACAGATACGCAGTATTTT. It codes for CARPGLSTDTQYF.

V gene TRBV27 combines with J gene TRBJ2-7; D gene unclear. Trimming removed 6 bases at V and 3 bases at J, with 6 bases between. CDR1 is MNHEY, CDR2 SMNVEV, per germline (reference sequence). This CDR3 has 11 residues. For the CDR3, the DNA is TGTGCCAGCAGCTATAACTACGAGCAGTACTTC. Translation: CASSYNYEQYF.

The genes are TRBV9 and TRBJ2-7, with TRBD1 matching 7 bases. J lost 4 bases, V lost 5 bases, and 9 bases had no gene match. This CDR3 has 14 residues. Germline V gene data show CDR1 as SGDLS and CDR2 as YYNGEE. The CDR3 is CASRAGTEVYEQYF. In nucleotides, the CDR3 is TGTGCCAGCAGGGCCGGGACAGAAGTTTACGAGCAGTACTTC. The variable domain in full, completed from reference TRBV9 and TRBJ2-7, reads DSGVTQTPKHLITATGQRVTLRCSPRSGDLSVYWYQQSLDQGLQFLIQYYNGEERAKGNILERFSAQQFPDLHSELNLSSLELGDSALYFCASRAGTEVYEQYFGPGTRLTVT.

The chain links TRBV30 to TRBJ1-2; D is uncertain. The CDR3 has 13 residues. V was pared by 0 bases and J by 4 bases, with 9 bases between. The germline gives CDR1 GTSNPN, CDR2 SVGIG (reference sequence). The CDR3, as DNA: TGTGCCTGGAGTGTCCCCTCGGGCTATGGCTACACCTTC. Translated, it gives CAWSVPSGYGYTF.

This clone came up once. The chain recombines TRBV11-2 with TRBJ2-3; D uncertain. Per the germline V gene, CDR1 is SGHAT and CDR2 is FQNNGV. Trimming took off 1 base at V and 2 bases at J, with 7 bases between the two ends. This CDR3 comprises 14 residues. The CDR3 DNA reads TGTGCCAGCAGCTTAGGGCCCTTCACAGATACGCAGTATTTT. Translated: CASSLGPFTDTQYF. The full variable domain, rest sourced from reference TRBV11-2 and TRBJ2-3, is EAGVAQSPRYKIIEKRQSVAFWCNPISGHATLYWYQQILGQGPKLLIQFQNNGVVDDSQLPKDRFSAERLKGVDSTLKIQPAKLEDSAVYLCASSLGPFTDTQYFGPGTRLTVL.

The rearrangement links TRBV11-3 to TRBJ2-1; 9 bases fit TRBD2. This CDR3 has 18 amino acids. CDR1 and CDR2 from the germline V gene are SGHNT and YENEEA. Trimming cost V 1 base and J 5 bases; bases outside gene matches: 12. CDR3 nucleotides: TGTGCCAGCAGCTTAGGCAGGTCAGCGGGGGGCCGACACAATGAGCAGTTCTTC. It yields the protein CASSLGRSAGGRHNEQFF.

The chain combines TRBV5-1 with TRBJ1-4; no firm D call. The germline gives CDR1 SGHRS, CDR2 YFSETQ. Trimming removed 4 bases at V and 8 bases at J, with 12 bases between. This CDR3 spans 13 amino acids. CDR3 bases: TGCGCCAGCAGCCCGGCGGCGGGGGAAAAACTGTTTTTT. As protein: CASSPAAGEKLFF.

The CDR3 spells CASSRDRAGYTF. CDR3 DNA: TGTGCCAGCAGCCGGGACAGGGCGGGCTACACCTTC. The gene calls are TRBV2 and TRBJ1-2; 9 nucleotides match TRBD1. V shed 6 bases and J 8 bases; nucleotides not matched to a gene: 4. The CDR3 totals 12 residues. CDR1 and CDR2 (germline): SNHLY, FYNNEI.

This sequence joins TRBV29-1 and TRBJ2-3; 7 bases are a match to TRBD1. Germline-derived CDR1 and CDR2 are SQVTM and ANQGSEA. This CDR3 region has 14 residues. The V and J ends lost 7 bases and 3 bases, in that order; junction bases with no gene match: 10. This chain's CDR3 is CSGKRQGRTDTQYF. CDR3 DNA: TGCAGCGGAAAGAGACAGGGTCGGACAGATACGCAGTATTTT.

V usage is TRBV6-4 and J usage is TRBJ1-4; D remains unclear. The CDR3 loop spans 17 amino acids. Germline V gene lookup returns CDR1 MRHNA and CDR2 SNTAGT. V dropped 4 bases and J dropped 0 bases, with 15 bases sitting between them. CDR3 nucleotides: TGTGCCAGCAGTGTCAAGGCCCTAGTTGCAACTAATGAAAAACTGTTTTTT. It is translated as CASSVKALVATNEKLFF.

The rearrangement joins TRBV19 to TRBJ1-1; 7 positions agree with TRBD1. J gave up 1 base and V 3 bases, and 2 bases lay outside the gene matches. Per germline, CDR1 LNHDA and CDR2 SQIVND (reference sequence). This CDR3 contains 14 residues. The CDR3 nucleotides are TGTGCCAGTAGTATCGAGGGGGCGAACACTGAAGCTTTCTTT. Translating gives CASSIEGANTEAFF. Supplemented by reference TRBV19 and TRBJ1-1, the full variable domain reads DGGITQSPKYLFRKEGQNVTLSCEQNLNHDAMYWYRQDPGQGLRLIYYSQIVNDFQKGDIAEGYSVSREKKESFPLTVTSAQKNPTAFYLCASSIEGANTEAFFGQGTRLTVV.

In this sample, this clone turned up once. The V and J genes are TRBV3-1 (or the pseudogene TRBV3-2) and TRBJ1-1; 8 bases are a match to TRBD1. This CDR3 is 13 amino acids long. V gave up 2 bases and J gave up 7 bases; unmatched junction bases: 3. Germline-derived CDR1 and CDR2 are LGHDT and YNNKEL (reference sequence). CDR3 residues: CASSQNRGNEAFF. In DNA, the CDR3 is TGTGCCAGCAGCCAAAACAGGGGGAATGAAGCTTTCTTT.

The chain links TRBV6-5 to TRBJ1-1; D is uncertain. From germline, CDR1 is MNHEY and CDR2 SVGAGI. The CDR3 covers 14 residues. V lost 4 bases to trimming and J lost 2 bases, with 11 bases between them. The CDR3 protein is CASSSRTGNTEAFF. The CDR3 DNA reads TGTGCCAGCAGTTCGAGGACGGGCAACACTGAAGCTTTCTTT.

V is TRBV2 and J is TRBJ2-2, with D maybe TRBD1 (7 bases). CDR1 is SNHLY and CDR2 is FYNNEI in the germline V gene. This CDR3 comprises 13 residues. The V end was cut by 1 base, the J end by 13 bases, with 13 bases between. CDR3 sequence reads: CASSEDGGGLLFF. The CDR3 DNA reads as TGTGCCAGCAGTGAAGATGGAGGGGGCTTGCTGTTTTTT.

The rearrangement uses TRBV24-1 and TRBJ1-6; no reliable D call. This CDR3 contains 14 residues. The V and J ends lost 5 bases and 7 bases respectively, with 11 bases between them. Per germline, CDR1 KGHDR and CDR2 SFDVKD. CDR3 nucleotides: TGTGCCACCAGTGTGGCGACGGGAAATTCACCCCTCCACTTT. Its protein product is CATSVATGNSPLHF.